One and the same sample provided the 6 T cell receptor beta chains below, sequenced in a study of shared clonotypes between healthy human individuals. Profiling relied on immunoSEQ multiplex PCR, and the TCRdb table lists in-frame clones only, not all of them. The sample comprises around 1.1 million clones, 75% to 85% of which are singletons, and around 0.6% rests with the top ten. Sequences were obtained from memory CD4+ T cells from PBMCs. Subset in this sample: CD45RA-negative fraction. Source of these receptors: a man aged 18 to 29 in good health. Some clones in this sample may be carry-over from other donors' samples.

Points on this clone: Other DNA variants within this sample encode the same CDR3. The gene calls are TRBV18 and TRBJ2-5; no firm D call. The CDR3 has 13 amino acids. Looked up from germline, CDR1 is KGHSH and CDR2 is LQKENI. V was shortened by 2 bases and J by 1 base, with 5 bases between the two germline ends. The CDR3 here is CASSPTTQETQYF. The CDR3 DNA reads as TGTGCCAGCTCACCAACTACCCAAGAGACCCAGTACTTC.

This clone was seen a handful of times. The chain recombines TRBV5-3 with TRBJ2-1; 13 bases align to TRBD2. TRBV5-3 is given ORF status, its function remaining uncertain. The V and J ends lost 1 base and 7 bases, in that order; junction bases with no gene match: 5. The CDR3 length is 16 residues. The CDR3 loop reads CARSLLGLAGWNEQFF. CDR3 in DNA: TGTGCCAGAAGCTTGCTGGGACTAGCGGGATGGAATGAGCAGTTCTTC.

This clone was observed a few times. The chain joins TRBV11-2 to TRBJ2-7; the match to TRBD2 covers 7 bases. From germline, CDR1 is SGHAT and CDR2 FQNNGV. The CDR3 runs to 14 residues. The V and J ends lost 1 base and 2 bases, in that order; junction bases with no gene match: 2. DNA of the CDR3: TGTGCCAGCAGCTTAGGGGGGGGTGCCTACGAGCAGTACTTC. This gives the protein CASSLGGGAYEQYF.

The chain combines TRBV18 with TRBJ1-2; D not certain. Per germline, CDR1 KGHSH and CDR2 LQKENI. Trimming stripped 3 bases from V and 3 bases from J, with 11 bases between. This CDR3 has 14 residues. The CDR3 sequence is CASSPGREDYGYTF. CDR3 DNA sequence: TGTGCCAGCTCACCGGGAAGAGAGGACTATGGCTACACCTTC.

This clone has ten or more counts. This sample also contains other DNA sequences that code for the same CDR3. The V call is TRBV28, the J call TRBJ1-1, with D maybe TRBD1 (6 bases). With 4 bases removed from V and 1 base from J, the gap between germline ends came to 7 bases. Germline loops: CDR1 MDHEN, CDR2 SYDVKM. The CDR3 loop spans 13 amino acids. Written as DNA, the CDR3 is TGTGCCAGCAGTTCGACAGGGAACACTGAAGCTTTCTTT. This gives the protein CASSSTGNTEAFF.

This clone was observed a few times. The rearrangement links TRBV7-3 to TRBJ1-1; TRBD1 is a possible D gene (5 bases). This CDR3 has 14 amino acids. From germline, CDR1 is SGHTA and CDR2 FQGTGA. Trimming cost V 5 bases and J 3 bases, with 13 bases left between them. Written as DNA, the CDR3 is TGTGCCAGCAGCCCCGGGGGTGGGTACACTGAAGCTTTCTTT. Translating gives CASSPGGGYTEAFF.